Sequencing of this TCR beta chain was carried out in a study of T cells after yellow fever vaccination. The CDR3 consists of 14 residues. In germline, CDR1 is MGHRA, CDR2 YSYEKL. With 3 bases clipped from V and 4 bases from J, the junction kept 1 base outside the gene matches. The sample holds a few counts of this clonotype. TCRdb passed the 5' RACE reads through MiXCR, listing each CDR3 protein once. The sample carries a few hundred thousand distinct CDR3 sequences, 6.8% recorded once. The rearrangement links TRBV4-1 to TRBJ1-4; TRBD1 agrees at 8 bases. The receptor was derived from a man between 18 and 35 years old who received the YFV17D yellow fever vaccine. Specimen: PBMCs, collected approximately 47 days after the first yellow fever vaccination. In DNA form, the CDR3 reads TGCGCCAGCAGCCAGGGACAGGTTAATGAAAAACTGTTTTTT. It translates to CASSQGQVNEKLFF.